This entry lists 21 T cell receptor beta chains sequenced from one sample in a study of OX40 agonist ivuxolimab in advanced cancers. Some clones are missing from TCRdb's copy, which holds only in-frame ones; the method was immunoSEQ multiplex PCR. Of 65,000 to 95,000 clones in the sample, around 89% were seen once. Specimen: CD4+ or CD8+ T cells sorted from blood, collected in a trial of the OX40 agonist ivuxolimab. The receptor set was obtained from an adult with an advanced solid tumor such as melanoma, head and neck, liver or kidney cancer.

The chain recombines TRBV28 with TRBJ1-4, with 9 bases aligning to TRBD1. The junction had 12 bases not matched to a gene; V was cut back by 8 bases and J by 8 bases. Germline V gene data show CDR1 as MDHEN and CDR2 as SYDVKM. The CDR3 covers 15 residues. CDR3 in amino acids: CASLMRDREEEKLFF. The DNA for the CDR3 is TGTGCCAGCTTAATGCGGGACAGGGAGGAAGAAAAACTGTTTTTT.

This clone appeared a few times. V gene TRBV29-1 combines with J gene TRBJ1-1; 8 bases agree with TRBD1. The CDR3 runs to 11 residues. V lost 2 bases and J lost 11; bases outside the gene matches: 4. Germline CDR1 SQVTM, CDR2 ANQGSEA. The CDR3 DNA follows: TGCAGCGTTGAAAGGAACAGGGGGGCTTTCTTT. This translates into CSVERNRGAFF.

The CDR3 coding sequence is TGTGCCAGCAGCTTAGCAAAGGACTATTCTGGGATTGATACGCAGTATTTT. Protein sequence: CASSLAKDYSGIDTQYF. The chain combines TRBV7-9 with TRBJ2-3; D might be TRBD2 (6 bases). V was cut by 0 bases and J by 6 bases, with 19 bases left in between. The germline V gene encodes CDR1 SEHNR and CDR2 FQNEAQ (reference sequence). This CDR3 is built from 17 residues.

V gene TRBV19 combines with J gene TRBJ2-1; D is unresolved. The CDR3 has 14 residues. Trimming took off 3 bases at V and 6 bases at J, with 12 bases between the two ends. Germline V gene lookup returns CDR1 LNHDA and CDR2 SQIVND (reference sequence). The DNA of the CDR3 is TGTGCCAGTAGTATCCCCCAACAACGCAATGAGCAGTTCTTC. It encodes CASSIPQQRNEQFF.

The genes are TRBV7-2 and TRBJ2-5; tentatively, D is TRBD2 (5 bases). The V gene lost 1 base and the J gene lost 2 bases, with 11 bases spanning the gap. Germline values: CDR1 SGHTA, CDR2 FQGNSA. This CDR3 is built from 15 residues. In DNA, the CDR3 is TGTGCCAGCAGCTTAGGGCGACCGGGGCAAGAGACCCAGTACTTC. This encodes CASSLGRPGQETQYF.

For this clone: The conserved final phenylalanine or tryptophan is absent from the CDR3, which likely points to a read error. The V call is TRBV10-3, the J call TRBJ1-6; D is ambiguous. The V gene's germline CDR1 is ENHRY and CDR2 SYGVKD. The CDR3 is made up of 14 amino acids. Trimming pared 2 bases from V and 7 bases from J, leaving 9 bases between. This CDR3 reads CAISEDGFNSPLHL. CDR3 sequence (DNA): TGTGCCATCAGTGAGGACGGGTTCAATTCACCCCTCCACCTT.

V usage is TRBV5-4 and J usage is TRBJ2-5; tentative D call: TRBD2 (7 bases). V was clipped by 3 bases and J by 5 bases, with 20 bases between them. The CDR3 covers 16 residues. The germline V gene has CDR1 SGHNT and CDR2 YYREEE (reference sequence). The DNA of the CDR3 is TGTGCCAGCAGCTGGGGGAGTGGGGGGGCCCGGGAGACCCAGTACTTC. Translated, it gives CASSWGSGGARETQYF.

The V call is TRBV7-3, the J call TRBJ2-3; 7 bases align to TRBD2. V was pared by 0 bases and J by 3 bases, with 0 bases of the junction left unmatched. CDR1 is SGHTA, CDR2 FQGTGA, per germline. The length of the CDR3 is 14 residues. CDR3 protein: CASSLTGGTDTQYF. Here the CDR3 DNA reads TGTGCCAGCAGCTTAACGGGGGGGACAGATACGCAGTATTTT.

CDR3 coding DNA: TGTGCCAGCAGCGTAGACAATGGGGCAGACTACGAGCAGTACTTC. It codes for CASSVDNGADYEQYF. The chain recombines TRBV9 with TRBJ2-7; D perhaps matches TRBD1 (5 bases). Germline assignment: CDR1 SGDLS and CDR2 YYNGEE. The germline V and J ends were trimmed by 0 bases and 3 bases, with 13 bases remaining between them. The CDR3 runs 15 residues.

V usage is TRBV29-1 and J usage is TRBJ1-5, with D maybe TRBD1 (5 bases). From germline, CDR1 is SQVTM and CDR2 ANQGSEA. V was shortened by 0 bases and J by 7 bases, with 10 bases between the two germline ends. This CDR3 contains 13 residues. In nucleotides, the CDR3 is TGCAGCGTTGAAGATACGGGGGACCAGCCCCAGCATTTT. Protein sequence: CSVEDTGDQPQHF.

The V and J genes are TRBV9 and TRBJ2-2; weak D call: TRBD1 (5 bases). CDR3 length: 13 amino acids. Deletions cut 3 bases from V and 7 bases from J, with 10 bases between. In germline, CDR1 is SGDLS, CDR2 YYNGEE. This chain's CDR3 is CASSAPGIGELFF. CDR3 nucleotides: TGTGCCAGCAGCGCCCCAGGGATCGGGGAGCTGTTTTTT.

The rearrangement links TRBV18 to TRBJ1-4; unclear D gene. The CDR3 contains 14 residues. Germline CDR1 and CDR2: KGHSH and LQKENI. V lost 3 bases and J 7 bases, leaving 12 bases between the germline ends. Written as DNA, the CDR3 is TGTGCCAGCTCACCGACTAGCCCCCCTGAAAAACTGTTTTTT. It codes for CASSPTSPPEKLFF.

The rearrangement links TRBV19 to TRBJ1-2, with D tentatively TRBD1 (5 bases). Germline loops: CDR1 LNHDA, CDR2 SQIVND (reference sequence). This CDR3 comprises 13 residues. V shed 5 bases and J shed 8 bases, with 15 bases lying between them. This CDR3 reads CASSGIEGRGYTF. CDR3 nucleotide sequence: TGTGCCAGTAGTGGGATTGAGGGGAGAGGCTACACCTTC.

Concerning this clone itself: This CDR3 fails to terminate in the conserved phenylalanine or tryptophan, so it likely reflects a read error. J is TRBJ1-6 and V is TRBV5-8, with TRBD1 as a possible D gene (5 bases). The CDR3 is 14 amino acids. Germline V gene sequence: CDR1 SGHTS, CDR2 YDEGEE. Trimming left V 0 bases short and J 7 bases short, with 8 bases between. The CDR3 loop reads CASSLGQHNSPLHL. CDR3 coding DNA: TGTGCCAGCAGCTTGGGACAGCACAATTCACCCCTCCACCTT.

This chain joins TRBV19 and TRBJ1-5; D is perhaps TRBD1 (5 bases). V was trimmed by 7 bases and J by 4 bases, leaving 17 bases between them. The germline V gene encodes CDR1 LNHDA and CDR2 SQIVND (reference sequence). This CDR3 spans 15 amino acids. The CDR3 loop reads CASTTQTGGNQPQHF. DNA for the CDR3: TGTGCCAGTACCACTCAGACGGGGGGTAATCAGCCCCAGCATTTT. The full variable domain, rest sourced from reference TRBV19 and TRBJ1-5, is DGGITQSPKYLFRKEGQNVTLSCEQNLNHDAMYWYRQDPGQGLRLIYYSQIVNDFQKGDIAEGYSVSREKKESFPLTVTSAQKNPTAFYLCASTTQTGGNQPQHFGDGTRLSIL.

The genes are TRBV7-9 and TRBJ1-5; D perhaps matches TRBD1 (5 bases). The CDR3 has 13 amino acids. V was trimmed by 5 bases and J by 11 bases, leaving 16 bases between them. Per germline, CDR1 SEHNR and CDR2 FQNEAQ (reference sequence). In DNA, the CDR3 is TGTGCCAGCAGCCCCCAGGTTGCGGGGGCCCAGCATTTT. As protein: CASSPQVAGAQHF.

This sequence joins TRBV7-9 and TRBJ1-3, with D maybe TRBD1 (5 bases). Deletions cut 3 bases from V and 0 bases from J, with 15 bases between. The CDR3 has 17 residues. CDR1 is SEHNR and CDR2 is FQNEAQ in the germline V gene (reference sequence). CDR3 amino acids: CASSFGVGTLSGNTIYF. The CDR3 DNA follows: TGTGCCAGCAGCTTCGGAGTGGGGACTCTCTCTGGAAACACCATATATTTT.

The V and J genes are TRBV5-1 and TRBJ2-3; weak D call: TRBD1 (6 bases). V was shortened by 2 bases and J by 5 bases, with 12 bases between the two germline ends. The CDR3 runs to 14 residues. Germline V gives CDR1 SGHRS, CDR2 YFSETQ. CDR3: CASSFGQQGDTQYF. The CDR3 nucleotides are TGCGCCAGCAGCTTCGGACAGCAGGGAGATACGCAGTATTTT.

This clone was seen a few times. The CDR3 coding sequence is TGCAGCGTCTCGGACGGGGTGGGGTTCACTGAAGCTTTCTTT. Amino acid sequence: CSVSDGVGFTEAFF. V gene TRBV29-1 combines with J gene TRBJ1-1; no reliable D call. CDR3 length: 14 residues. V was shortened by 6 bases and J by 4 bases, with 18 bases between the two germline ends. Germline CDR1 reads SQVTM; CDR2 reads ANQGSEA.

In nucleotides, the CDR3 is TGTGCCAGCGTGGCCTCCGTTGGTGATTATGGCTACACCTTC. This gives the protein CASVASVGDYGYTF. The chain carries TRBV2 and TRBJ1-2; D remains ambiguous. CDR1 is SNHLY and CDR2 is FYNNEI in the germline V gene. The CDR3 totals 14 residues. Trimming removed 8 bases from V and 5 bases from J, with 18 bases in between.

The gene calls are TRBV5-6 and TRBJ1-2; D might be TRBD1 (5 bases). The CDR3 runs to 18 residues. V was pared by 4 bases and J by 1 base, with 23 bases between. Germline V lookup: CDR1 SGHDT, CDR2 YYEEEE. The CDR3 spells CASSGVGGDGRSNYGYTF. The CDR3 DNA follows: TGTGCCAGCAGCGGGGTTGGAGGGGATGGGCGAAGTAACTATGGCTACACCTTC.